What follows are 28 T cell receptor beta chains derived from one specimen sequenced in a study of tissue T cells after allogeneic stem cell transplantation. Time point denoted: mouse harvest day 14 after allogeneic transplant. The graft held 10^6 splenic CD5+ T cells and 10^7 T-cell-depleted bone marrow cells. Profiling relied on immunoSEQ multiplex PCR, and the TCRdb table lists in-frame clones only, not all of them. The profile shows approximately 4,500 clones, 40% to 50% of them singletons. The material sequenced was lymph node tissue. The receptor set was obtained from a female BALB/c mouse given C57BL/6 T cells with graft-versus-host disease after an allogeneic hematopoietic cell transplant.

For this clone: Any gene name here is a mouse gene name. The CDR3 end is not reached by the read, which stops 1 residue before it; the germline J gene fills it in. The chain couples TRBV16 to TRBJ2-4, with TRBD2 matching 7 bases. The CDR3 totals 13 residues. The V gene end was trimmed by 4 bases and the J gene end by 7 bases; junction bases not matched to a gene: 5. The V gene's germline CDR1 is SGHSA and CDR2 FRNQAP. CDR3 in amino acids: CASSSGLEDTLYF. CDR3 bases read: TGTGCAAGCAGCTCAGGACTGGAGGACACCTTGTAC.

This clone was observed a few times. Here the gene names and germline are mouse. The CDR3 extends 1 residue past the end of the read, so its final part is completed from the germline J gene. Other DNA sequences in this specimen translate into the identical CDR3. V is TRBV17 and J is TRBJ2-7, with 8 bases lining up with TRBD2. Trimming took 2 bases from V and 6 from J; bases not matched to a gene: 9. The CDR3 runs 15 residues. Germline-derived CDR1 and CDR2 are MNHDT and YYDKIL. This CDR3 is CASSRWRGGRGEQYF. Incomplete CDR3 DNA: TGTGCTAGCAGTAGATGGCGGGGGGGGCGGGGTGAACAGTAC.

For this clone: Gene and germline names: mouse. The CDR3 end is not reached by the read, which stops 1 residue before it; the germline J gene fills it in. V gene TRBV1 combines with J gene TRBJ1-1, with a possible D match to TRBD1 (5 bases). Germline V gene lookup returns CDR1 NSQYPW and CDR2 LRSPGD (reference sequence). The CDR3 is made up of 15 amino acids. The V gene lost 0 bases and the J gene lost 0 bases, with 8 bases spanning the gap. CDR3 sequence: CTCSADWTSNTEVFF. CDR3 DNA (partial): TGCACCTGCAGTGCAGATTGGACATCAAACACAGAAGTCTTC.

In regard to this clone: Germline and genes: mouse. The read gets to within 1 residue of the CDR3 end, and the germline J gene fills in the rest. The chain joins TRBV5 to TRBJ1-6; D ambiguous. TRBJ1-6 is placed among ORFs of uncertain function. CDR1 is LGHNA, CDR2 YNLKQL, per germline (reference sequence). Between the trimmed V and J ends, which lost 2 bases and 0 bases, there was a span of 5 bases. This CDR3 is 15 amino acids long. The sequenced CDR3 bases are TGTGCCAGCAGCCAAACAGTTTCCTATAATTCGCCCCTCTAC. Translated: CASSQTVSYNSPLY. The CDR3 in its entirety is CASSQTVSYNSPLYF.

Of note for this clone: The genes and germline here are from mouse. The CDR3 extends 1 residue past the end of the read, so its final part is completed from the germline J gene. This chain joins TRBV16 and TRBJ2-3; 9 bases are shared with TRBD2. The trim removed 0 bases at V and 2 bases at J, leaving 0 bases unmatched. This CDR3 has 15 residues. Germline CDR1 SGHSA, CDR2 FRNQAP. The CDR3 bases that were read are TGTGCAAGCAGCTTAGATGGGGGGGCTGCAGAAACGCTGTAT. Encoded protein: CASSLDGGAAETLY. The entire CDR3 protein reads CASSLDGGAAETLYF.

In this sample, this clone is medium-sized. Any gene name here is a mouse gene name. The read terminates 1 residue before the CDR3 end, so the remaining end is supplied by the germline J gene. This chain links TRBV26 with TRBJ2-7, with 11 positions matching TRBD1. This CDR3 contains 15 residues. Germline values: CDR1 KGHPV, CDR2 FQNQEV (reference sequence). After removal of 4 bases from V and 0 bases from J, the junction contained 2 bases not matched to a gene. CDR3 protein: CASSRGTGGSYEQYF. Partial CDR3 DNA: TGTGCCAGCAGTCGAGGGACAGGGGGCTCCTATGAACAGTAC.

Points on this clone: Genes here carry mouse names. The read gets to within 1 residue of the CDR3 end, and the germline J gene fills in the rest. V usage is TRBV5 and J usage is TRBJ2-5; 10 bases align to TRBD2. The V segment lost 0 bases and the J segment 5 bases; nucleotides outside the gene matches: 8. Germline V gene sequence: CDR1 LGHNA, CDR2 YNLKQL (reference sequence). The CDR3 runs to 17 residues. CDR3 amino acids: CASSQEGLGGRGDTQYF. The DNA read from the CDR3 is TGTGCCAGCAGCCAAGAGGGGCTGGGGGGGCGCGGAGACACCCAGTAC.

This clone occurred a few times. Mouse names are used for the genes. The sequence runs out 1 residue before the end of the CDR3; the remainder is reconstructed from the germline J gene. The rearrangement uses TRBV29 and TRBJ2-7, with 10 positions matching TRBD1. Germline assignment: CDR1 MSHET and CDR2 SYDVDS. The ends lost 5 bases at V and 7 bases at J; junction bases unmatched: 5. This CDR3 spans 13 amino acids. The CDR3 bases that were read are TGTGCTAGCAGTCCGGGACAGGGGAGCGAACAGTAC. Translating gives CASSPGQGSEQY. The whole CDR3 is CASSPGQGSEQYF.

About this clone: The germline and genes are mouse ones. The read halts 1 residue ahead of the CDR3 end, with the missing end drawn from the germline J gene. The rearrangement links TRBV26 to TRBJ2-2; D gene uncertain. Trimming left V 1 base short and J 2 bases short, with 5 bases between. CDR3 length: 14 residues. Germline-derived CDR1 and CDR2 are KGHPV and FQNQEV (reference sequence). CDR3 bases read: TGTGCCAGCAGTCTGTACGGGAACACCGGGCAGCTCTAC. It encodes CASSLYGNTGQLY. The whole CDR3 reads CASSLYGNTGQLYF.

About this clone itself: Genes here carry mouse names. The CDR3 end falls 1 residue outside the read, so it is completed with the germline J gene. The chain has TRBV3 and TRBJ1-4; TRBD1 aligns across 10 bases. The CDR3 has 15 amino acids. V was clipped by 5 bases and J by 4 bases; unmatched bases: 4. Germline V gene sequence: CDR1 SNHLY, CDR2 FYNGKV (reference sequence). CDR3 residues: CASSLRDRGNERLFF. The DNA read from the CDR3 is TGTGCCAGCAGCCTCAGGGACAGGGGCAACGAAAGATTATTT.

Comment on this clone: Genes and germline come from the mouse. The read falls 1 residue short of the CDR3 end, and the missing part is taken from the germline J gene. V and J are TRBV19 and TRBJ2-4; D is unresolved. Trimming took off 2 bases at V and 4 bases at J, with 8 bases between the two ends. Germline CDR1 and CDR2: FNHDT and SITEND (reference sequence). There are 13 residues in the CDR3. The sequenced part of the CDR3 DNA is TGTGCCAGCAGTATTAACCGGGAAAACACCTTGTAC. Translated: CASSINRENTLY. The entire CDR3 reads CASSINRENTLYF.

Details on this clone: Genes here carry mouse names. The read ends 1 residue shy of where the CDR3 ends; the end is completed using the germline J gene. V is TRBV31 and J is TRBJ2-2; the D call may be TRBD1 or TRBD2 (6 bases each). The CDR3 contains 15 residues. V was clipped by 0 bases and J by 0 bases, with 8 bases between them. The V gene's germline CDR1 is GKSSPN and CDR2 SITVG. The sequenced CDR3 bases are TGTGCCTGGAGTCTAGGGGGGTCAAACACCGGGCAGCTCTAC. Amino acids: CAWSLGGSNTGQLY. The whole CDR3 reads CAWSLGGSNTGQLYF.

Regarding this clone: The gene names given are mouse names. Sequencing ends 1 residue short of the CDR3 end; the germline J gene provides the rest. V is TRBV20 and J is TRBJ1-4; the match to TRBD1 covers 7 bases. The CDR3 consists of 14 residues. The germline gives CDR1 GFQATS, CDR2 STVNSAI. With V trimmed by 5 bases and J by 0 bases, 3 bases remained unmatched. Partial CDR3 DNA: TGTGGTGCTCCACAGGGGTTTTCCAACGAAAGATTATTT. As protein: CGAPQGFSNERLF. The whole CDR3 region reads CGAPQGFSNERLFF.

This clone was seen more than once but under ten times. Gene names are the mouse ones. The CDR3 goes on 1 residue after the read ends, and that part is filled in from the germline J gene. The chain uses TRBV21 and TRBJ2-2; 10 positions agree with TRBD2. TRBV21 is an ORF, and what it does is uncertain. V was clipped by 2 bases and J by 2 bases; unmatched bases: 2. This CDR3 has 16 amino acids. The covered CDR3 bases are TGTGCTAGCAGTCAACCGGACTGGGGGAACACCGGGCAGCTCTAC. Its translation is CASSQPDWGNTGQLY. The entire CDR3 protein is CASSQPDWGNTGQLYF.

A note on this clone: The gene names given are mouse names. The read falls 1 residue short of the CDR3 end, and the missing part is taken from the germline J gene. The V and J genes are TRBV31 and TRBJ2-1, with 10 bases lining up with TRBD2. The CDR3 is 16 residues long. The junction had 6 bases not matched to a gene; V was cut back by 0 bases and J by 4 bases. Per the germline V gene, CDR1 is GKSSPN and CDR2 is SITVG. The CDR3 DNA, read in part, is TGTGCCTGGAGTCTAGGACACTGGGGGGGGTATGCTGAGCAGTTC. Translation gives CAWSLGHWGGYAEQF. The complete CDR3 sequence is CAWSLGHWGGYAEQFF.

This clone has just a few counts. The genes and germline here are from mouse. The sample holds other DNA sequences that translate to the same CDR3. CDR3: CASSLNWGGAGANTLYF. CDR3 DNA (partial): TGTGCCAGCAGTCTCAACTGGGGGGGCGCGGGGGCAAACACCTTGTAC. The V call is TRBV26, the J call TRBJ2-4, with 11 bases matching TRBD2. The read is 1 residue too short to cover the CDR3 end, so that end is filled in from the germline J gene. Germline V gene lookup returns CDR1 KGHPV and CDR2 FQNQEV (reference sequence). This CDR3 has 17 amino acids. Losses at the gene ends were 3 bases for V and 5 bases for J; bases not matched to a gene: 10.

This clone was observed once. Gene names and germline match the mouse. The read stops 1 residue short of the end of the CDR3; the missing end is completed from the germline J gene. The V and J genes are TRBV26 and TRBJ1-6; 8 positions agree with TRBD1. TRBJ1-6 is treated as an ORF (open reading frame) with a function not yet certain. The CDR3 is made up of 15 amino acids. The J segment lost 6 bases and the V segment lost 0 bases, leaving 1 base of the junction unmatched. Germline-derived CDR1 and CDR2 are KGHPV and FQNQEV (reference sequence). The part of the CDR3 DNA that was read is TGTGCCAGCAGTCTGTCACAGGGGGGTAATTCGCCCCTCTAC. Encoded protein: CASSLSQGGNSPLY. From start to end, the CDR3 is CASSLSQGGNSPLYF.

This clone was recorded a few times. Here the gene names and germline are mouse. Read coverage stops 1 residue before the CDR3 terminus; the germline J gene supplies the remainder. The genes are TRBV16 and TRBJ1-3; possible D gene TRBD1, 5 bases. Between the trimmed V and J ends, which lost 4 bases and 2 bases, there was a span of 6 bases. CDR1 and CDR2 (germline): SGHSA, FRNQAP. The CDR3 has 13 amino acids. The CDR3 spells CASSSRAGNTLYF. The DNA read from the CDR3 is TGTGCAAGCAGCTCCAGGGCTGGAAATACGCTCTAT.

By frequency in the sample, this clone is large. The gene names here belong to mouse. The part of the CDR3 DNA that was read is TGTGCCAGCAGTGATGGACAGGGTGCAAACTCCGACTACACC. Translated: CASSDGQGANSDYT. The whole CDR3 reads CASSDGQGANSDYTF. The rearrangement joins TRBV13-1 to TRBJ1-2; 7 nucleotides line up with TRBD1. With the read ending 1 residue before the CDR3 end, the germline J gene is used to fill in that end. The CDR3 consists of 15 residues. Trimming at V came to 0 bases and at J to 0 bases, leaving 2 bases not matched to a gene. Germline CDR1 is NSHNY and CDR2 is SYGAGN.

This clone was detected only a few times. Gene and germline names: mouse. The read is 1 residue too short to cover the CDR3 end, so that end is filled in from the germline J gene. This rearrangement joins TRBV16 to TRBJ2-7, with TRBD2 matching over 11 bases. V was pared by 4 bases and J by 7 bases, with 6 bases of the junction left unmatched. The germline V gene has CDR1 SGHSA and CDR2 FRNQAP. The CDR3 has 14 residues. The sequenced CDR3 bases are TGTGCAAGCAGCTCCGGGACTGGGGGAAGGGAACAGTAC. Its protein product is CASSSGTGGREQY. The full CDR3 reads CASSSGTGGREQYF.

About this clone: Genes here carry mouse names. With the read ending 1 residue before the CDR3 end, the germline J gene is used to fill in that end. Other DNA sequences in the sample encode the same CDR3. The chain is built from TRBV13-2 and TRBJ2-5, with 14 bases matching TRBD2. This CDR3 region has 16 residues. Per the germline V gene, CDR1 is NNHNN and CDR2 is SYGAGS (reference sequence). After removal of 5 bases from V and 3 bases from J, the junction contained 5 bases not matched to a gene. The CDR3 loop is CASGGGTGGAQDTQYF. The part of the CDR3 DNA that was read is TGTGCCAGCGGGGGGGGGACTGGGGGGGCGCAAGACACCCAGTAC.

With regard to this clone: These gene names are mouse names. The DNA ends 1 residue before the CDR3 does, and the rest of the CDR3 is filled in from the germline J gene. This CDR3 is also generated by other DNA sequences in the sample. This chain links TRBV29 with TRBJ1-2, with 10 bases lining up with TRBD1. This CDR3 is 14 amino acids long. Germline CDR1 and CDR2: MSHET and SYDVDS. V was pared by 5 bases and J by 2 bases, with 2 bases of the junction left unmatched. CDR3 protein: CASSPGQGNSDYTF. The sequenced part of the CDR3 DNA is TGTGCTAGCAGTCCGGGACAGGGGAACTCCGACTACACC. Full variable domain (outside the CDR3, taken from reference TRBV29 and TRBJ1-2): DMKVTQMPRYLIKRMGENVLLECGQDMSHETMYWYRQDPGLGLQLIYISYDVDSNSEGDIPKGYRVSRKKREHFSLILDSAKTNQTSVYFCASSPGQGNSDYTFGSGTRLLVI.

This clone was counted a few times. Mouse gene names and germline throughout. The CDR3 end is not reached by the read, which stops 1 residue before it; the germline J gene fills it in. The chain recombines TRBV1 with TRBJ2-2; perhaps TRBD1 as D (5 bases). The V end lost 5 bases, the J end lost 4 bases, and 14 bases lay between the germline ends. CDR3 size: 15 residues. Per the germline V gene, CDR1 is NSQYPW and CDR2 is LRSPGD (reference sequence). The CDR3 region is CTCSPRRVGTGQLYF. The CDR3 DNA, read in part, is TGCACCTGCAGTCCCCGCAGGGTGGGCACCGGGCAGCTCTAC. Looking up the rest from reference TRBV1 and TRBJ2-2 gives the full variable domain: VTLLEQNPRWRLVPRGQAVNLRCILKNSQYPWMSWYQQDLQKQLQWLFTLRSPGDKEVKSLPGADYLATRVTDTELRLQVANMSQGRTLYCTCSPRRVGTGQLYFGEGSKLTVL.

Details on this clone: Each gene name is a mouse one. Read coverage stops 1 residue before the CDR3 terminus; the germline J gene supplies the remainder. V usage is TRBV26 and J usage is TRBJ2-4, with 9 bases aligning to TRBD1. CDR1 is KGHPV, CDR2 FQNQEV, per germline (reference sequence). Trimming took 6 bases from V and 7 from J; bases not matched to a gene: 5. The CDR3 totals 13 residues. The CDR3 sequence: CASRRTGEDTLYF. The covered CDR3 bases are TGTGCCAGCAGACGGACAGGGGAGGACACCTTGTAC.

About this clone itself: Gene names and germline match the mouse. The read halts 1 residue ahead of the CDR3 end, with the missing end drawn from the germline J gene. This chain connects TRBV26 to TRBJ2-7; TRBD1 is a possible D gene (6 bases). CDR3 length equals 15 residues. The germline V and J ends were trimmed by 0 bases and 2 bases, with 11 bases remaining between them. Per germline, CDR1 KGHPV and CDR2 FQNQEV (reference sequence). The covered CDR3 bases are TGTGCCAGCAGTCTGTCGACGGACAGAACCTATGAACAGTAC. As protein: CASSLSTDRTYEQY. The CDR3 in its entirety is CASSLSTDRTYEQYF. The full variable domain, with the rest looked up from reference TRBV26 and TRBJ2-7, is NSKVIQTPRYLVKGQGQKAKMRCIPEKGHPVVFWYQQNKNNEFKFLINFQNQEVLQQIDMTEKRFSAECPSNSPCSLEIQSSEAGDSALYLCASSLSTDRTYEQYFGPGTRLTVL.

This clone was recorded a few times. Germline and genes: mouse. Coverage ceases 1 residue before the CDR3 finishes, and the germline J gene fills in the end. This chain connects TRBV26 to TRBJ2-4; the D gene is possibly TRBD1 (5 bases). Germline values: CDR1 KGHPV, CDR2 FQNQEV (reference sequence). V shed 2 bases and J shed 6 bases, with 6 bases lying between them. This CDR3 is built from 12 residues. CDR3 DNA (partial): TGTGCCAGCAGTCTGAAGGGGAACACCTTGTAC. As protein: CASSLKGNTLY. In full, the CDR3 reads CASSLKGNTLYF. Filled out from reference TRBV26 and TRBJ2-4, the complete variable domain reads NSKVIQTPRYLVKGQGQKAKMRCIPEKGHPVVFWYQQNKNNEFKFLINFQNQEVLQQIDMTEKRFSAECPSNSPCSLEIQSSEAGDSALYLCASSLKGNTLYFGAGTRLSVL.

This clone was picked up a small number of times. Germline and genes here are mouse. The sequence runs out 1 residue before the end of the CDR3; the remainder is reconstructed from the germline J gene. This chain connects TRBV26 to TRBJ1-2; D is undetermined. The CDR3 covers 13 residues. V gave up 6 bases and J gave up 0 bases, with 8 bases separating them. CDR1 and CDR2 from the germline V gene are KGHPV and FQNQEV (reference sequence). Incomplete CDR3 DNA: TGTGCCAGCAGCCCTACTTCAAACTCCGACTACACC. Translating it yields CASSPTSNSDYT. In full, the CDR3 is CASSPTSNSDYTF.

About this clone: Genes here carry mouse names. The read finishes 1 residue shy of the CDR3 end, and the germline J gene is used to complete it. The chain has TRBV26 and TRBJ2-7; TRBD2 agrees at 10 bases. CDR3 length equals 14 residues. Germline V gives CDR1 KGHPV, CDR2 FQNQEV (reference sequence). Unmatched junction bases numbered 2, after V lost 3 bases and J lost 3 bases. CDR3 protein: CASSLGTGVYEQYF. CDR3 bases read: TGTGCCAGCAGTCTAGGGACTGGGGTCTATGAACAGTAC.